The 27 T cell receptor beta chains below were found in one sample sequenced in a study of beta chain features in type 1 diabetes. Broader study findings: Type 1 diabetes patients had TCRB CDR3s that were shorter (moderately but significantly so) in all four CD4+ subsets.

No antigen is known for these receptors. Reverse transcribing all isolated RNA meant expressed TCRB transcripts were sequenced. Generated by immunoSEQ multiplex PCR, the TCRdb table keeps only in-frame clones and is missing some. Here the sample spans some 130,000 clones, approximately 10% being singletons. Sequencing was carried out using central memory CD4+ T cells from blood. The receptors come from a man aged 30-40 years with type 1 diabetes.

This chain links TRBV4-2 with TRBJ2-5; 10 bases align to TRBD2. Germline trimming cut 1 base from V and 2 bases from J; bases unmatched to any gene: 13. Germline-derived CDR1 and CDR2 are LGHNA and YNFKEQ. The CDR3 runs to 19 residues. CDR3 in amino acids: CASSQGSASAGGRQETQYF. The CDR3 nucleotides are TGTGCCAGCAGCCAAGGATCGGCGTCAGCGGGGGGGCGGCAAGAGACCCAGTACTTC.

This clone was recorded a few times. The chain couples TRBV4-1 to TRBJ1-5, with D unclear. The germline CDR1 and CDR2 sequences are MGHRA and YSYEKL. V dropped 4 bases and J dropped 5 bases, with 9 bases sitting between them. This CDR3 is 13 amino acids long. CDR3 nucleotide sequence: TGCGCCAGCAGCCTCGAGAGGGATCAGCCCCAGCATTTT. Translating gives CASSLERDQPQHF.

Only a few counts were recorded for this clone. The CDR3 is CASSQDGRDQPQHF. In nucleotides, the CDR3 is TGCGCCAGCAGCCAAGATGGCAGGGATCAGCCCCAGCATTTT. The V and J genes are TRBV4-1 and TRBJ1-5, with D perhaps matching TRBD1 (5 bases). CDR1 is MGHRA and CDR2 is YSYEKL in the germline V gene. Trimming took off 0 bases at V and 5 bases at J, with 8 bases between the two ends. The CDR3 runs 14 residues.

This chain links TRBV6-1 with TRBJ2-2; D call uncertain. Between the trimmed V and J ends, which lost 2 bases and 4 bases, there was a span of 5 bases. The CDR3 runs to 13 residues. Germline loops: CDR1 MNHNS, CDR2 SASEGT. This CDR3 is CASSEIITGELFF. The CDR3, as DNA: TGTGCCAGCAGTGAAATAATCACCGGGGAGCTGTTTTTT.

The V call is TRBV4-3, the J call TRBJ2-1, with 10 bases lining up with TRBD2. With V trimmed by 4 bases and J by 6 bases, 6 bases remained unmatched. Germline assignment: CDR1 LGHNA and CDR2 YSLEER. The CDR3 has 15 residues. CDR3 DNA: TGCGCCAGCAGCCGCAGCGGGGGGGCTTTCAATGAGCAGTTCTTC. Amino acid sequence: CASSRSGGAFNEQFF.

The V gene is TRBV6-6, the J gene TRBJ1-5; a possible D gene is TRBD1 (6 bases). Germline CDR1 is MNHNY and CDR2 is SVGAGI (reference sequence). The CDR3 is made up of 14 amino acids. V gave up 5 bases and J gave up 9 bases, with 17 bases separating them. CDR3 sequence reads: CASSAGQRIWPQHF. The CDR3 nucleotides read TGTGCCAGCAGTGCCGGACAGAGAATATGGCCCCAGCATTTT.

The table lists this clone with a few counts. The V and J genes are TRBV9 and TRBJ2-3; D unclear. Trimming took off 0 bases at V and 3 bases at J, with 14 bases between the two ends. This CDR3 has 16 amino acids. Germline CDR1 is SGDLS and CDR2 is YYNGEE. The CDR3 bases are TGTGCCAGCAGCGTAGGAGGTGCCCCTGGGACAGATACGCAGTATTTT. It yields the protein CASSVGGAPGTDTQYF.

The rearrangement links TRBV10-3 to TRBJ1-5; a weak D match, TRBD1 (6 bases). V lost 0 bases and J 4 bases, leaving 13 bases between the germline ends. CDR1 and CDR2 (germline): ENHRY, SYGVKD. The CDR3 is 16 residues long. The CDR3 region has the DNA TGTGCCATCAGTGAGTCGAGGACAGCCTATAATCAGCCCCAGCATTTT. Encoded protein: CAISESRTAYNQPQHF.

This rearrangement joins TRBV28 to TRBJ2-1; D is perhaps TRBD2 (6 bases). Germline V gene data show CDR1 as MDHEN and CDR2 as SYDVKM. This CDR3 has 12 amino acids. Trimming removed 1 base at V and 12 bases at J, with 10 bases between. CDR3: CASSLYRGGQFF. CDR3 nucleotide sequence: TGTGCCAGCAGTTTATATAGGGGAGGGCAGTTCTTC.

V and J are TRBV5-1 and TRBJ2-6; D not certain. The CDR3 has 16 residues. Trimming shortened V by 0 bases and J by 7 bases, and 14 bases separated the two germline ends. Germline V gives CDR1 SGHRS, CDR2 YFSETQ. The CDR3 sequence: CASSLDFGHGANVLTF. Here the CDR3 DNA reads TGCGCCAGCAGCTTGGATTTTGGGCACGGAGCCAACGTCCTGACTTTC.

The chain recombines TRBV7-3 with TRBJ2-2; 8 bases fit TRBD2. V was clipped by 5 bases and J by 4 bases; unmatched bases: 12. Germline V lookup: CDR1 SGHTA, CDR2 FQGTGA. This CDR3 is 17 amino acids long. The CDR3 DNA sequence: TGTGCCAGCAGCCCCCGGGGGGGACTTCCTCTCACCGGGGAGCTGTTTTTT. It translates to CASSPRGGLPLTGELFF.

There are a few counts of this clone. The chain employs TRBV19 and TRBJ2-6, with 7 nucleotides matching TRBD1. The trim removed 5 bases at V and 4 bases at J, leaving 8 bases unmatched. The CDR3 is 16 amino acids. The germline CDR1 and CDR2 sequences are LNHDA and SQIVND (reference sequence). The CDR3 sequence is CASSPSQGRGANVLTF. In DNA, the CDR3 is TGTGCCAGTAGTCCCTCACAGGGGCGAGGGGCCAACGTCCTGACTTTC.

This chain joins TRBV19 and TRBJ1-2; D perhaps matches TRBD1 (6 bases). V was clipped by 7 bases and J by 8 bases, with 17 bases between them. The germline V gene has CDR1 LNHDA and CDR2 SQIVND (reference sequence). CDR3 length equals 13 residues. The CDR3 reads CASTLLDRRGYTF. CDR3 sequence (DNA): TGTGCCAGTACCCTTCTGGACAGACGGGGCTACACCTTC.

This clone showed up just a few times. The chain joins TRBV7-9 to TRBJ1-2, with a possible D match to TRBD1 (6 bases). Germline-derived CDR1 and CDR2 are SEHNR and FQNEAQ (reference sequence). The CDR3 spans 14 residues. Trimming removed 5 bases at V and 4 bases at J, with 14 bases between. The CDR3 here is CASSPEGEAYGYTF. CDR3 bases: TGTGCCAGCAGCCCAGAGGGGGAAGCCTATGGCTACACCTTC.

This clone was seen a few times. The genes are TRBV6-6 and TRBJ1-1, with D maybe TRBD1 (5 bases). Germline V gene lookup returns CDR1 MNHNY and CDR2 SVGAGI (reference sequence). V was trimmed by 7 bases and J by 1 base, leaving 16 bases between them. CDR3 size: 15 residues. CDR3 protein: CASIGLQVWNTEAFF. The DNA for the CDR3 is TGTGCCAGCATTGGATTACAGGTGTGGAACACTGAAGCTTTCTTT.

The rearrangement uses TRBV14 and TRBJ1-4, with TRBD1 matching over 10 bases. Germline V gene lookup returns CDR1 SGHDN and CDR2 FVKESK. After removal of 6 bases from V and 6 bases from J, the junction contained 7 bases not matched to a gene. The CDR3 sequence is 15 residues long. The CDR3 sequence is CASSRQGQGYEKLFF. The DNA of the CDR3 is TGTGCCAGCAGTCGCCAGGGACAGGGGTATGAAAAACTGTTTTTT.

The CDR3 here is CASSWRRDGEGYTF. In DNA, the CDR3 is TGTGCCAGCAGCTGGAGGAGGGACGGCGAGGGCTACACCTTC. The V and J genes are TRBV11-2 and TRBJ1-2, with D possibly matching TRBD1 (5 bases). This CDR3 contains 14 residues. Germline V CDR1 and CDR2: SGHAT, FQNNGV. V lost 4 bases to trimming and J lost 8 bases, with 17 bases between them.

The chain joins TRBV15 to TRBJ1-2; D not certain. Trimming stripped 6 bases from V and 5 bases from J, with 10 bases between. This CDR3 is 12 amino acids long. Germline V lookup: CDR1 LNHNV, CDR2 YYDKDF (reference sequence). As DNA, the CDR3 is TGTGCCACCAGTATTAGCGATTATGGCTACACCTTC. It translates to CATSISDYGYTF.

This clone was seen many times. J is TRBJ1-5 and V is TRBV7-8; D is ambiguous. Germline loops: CDR1 SGHVS, CDR2 FQNEAQ. The CDR3 runs 13 residues. V was cut by 5 bases and J by 10 bases, with 15 bases left in between. The CDR3, as DNA: TGTGCCAGCAGCACCCTGAATATTGGCCCCCAGCATTTT. Amino acids: CASSTLNIGPQHF. Based on the CDR3 plus reference TRBV7-8 and TRBJ1-5, the full variable domain is GAGVSQSPRYKVAKRGQDVALRCDPISGHVSLFWYQQALGQGPEFLTYFQNEAQLDKSGLPSDRFFAERPEGSVSTLKIQRTQQEDSAVYLCASSTLNIGPQHFGDGTRLSIL.

In its sample, this clone was seen a few times. J is TRBJ1-5 and V is TRBV19, with a weak D call TRBD1 (5 bases). The CDR3 has 14 amino acids. Trimming stripped 1 base from V and 5 bases from J, with 9 bases between. Germline values: CDR1 LNHDA, CDR2 SQIVND (reference sequence). The CDR3 here is CASSIAGYDQPQHF. CDR3 in DNA: TGTGCCAGTAGTATAGCAGGGTACGATCAGCCCCAGCATTTT.

The CDR3, as DNA: TGTGCCAGCAGCTTAGGAGCGGGGGACCAAGAGACCCAGTACTTC. This codes for CASSLGAGDQETQYF. The V call is TRBV7-2, the J call TRBJ2-5, with TRBD2 matching 8 bases. V lost 1 base and J lost 0; bases outside the gene matches: 1. The CDR3 is 15 amino acids. The V gene's germline CDR1 is SGHTA and CDR2 FQGNSA.

This sequence joins TRBV7-2 and TRBJ2-1, with 7 bases aligning to TRBD2. Germline CDR1 SGHTA, CDR2 FQGNSA. The CDR3 length is 13 residues. The ends lost 5 bases at V and 10 bases at J; junction bases unmatched: 8. CDR3 nucleotide sequence: TGTGCCAGCAGCCCGAGTGGACTAGGAGAGCAGTTCTTC. This gives the protein CASSPSGLGEQFF.

The chain is built from TRBV11-2 and TRBJ2-3; 8 bases align to TRBD2. This CDR3 comprises 16 residues. In germline, CDR1 is SGHAT, CDR2 FQNNGV. V gave up 1 base and J gave up 5 bases; unmatched junction bases: 8. This CDR3 is CASSLGVAGLVDTQYF. CDR3 DNA sequence: TGTGCCAGCAGCTTAGGGGTAGCGGGGCTGGTAGATACGCAGTATTTT.

CDR3 amino acids: CASSASGPETQYF. The CDR3 DNA sequence: TGTGCCAGCAGCGCTAGCGGGCCAGAGACCCAGTACTTC. The chain employs TRBV2 and TRBJ2-5, with 8 bases matching TRBD2. The CDR3 extends over 13 amino acids. Per the germline V gene, CDR1 is SNHLY and CDR2 is FYNNEI. V lost 6 bases, J lost 4 bases, and 4 bases stayed unmatched.

This clone was detected ten times or more. The chain couples TRBV2 to TRBJ2-5; 8 nucleotides line up with TRBD2. The CDR3 has 13 amino acids. The J segment lost 5 bases and the V segment lost 7 bases, leaving 6 bases of the junction unmatched. Germline V gene data show CDR1 as SNHLY and CDR2 as FYNNEI. CDR3 protein: CASTRGERETQYF. CDR3 coding DNA: TGTGCCAGCACGCGGGGGGAAAGGGAGACCCAGTACTTC.

This clone was observed a few times. This CDR3 is CASSEQGGISETQYF. DNA for the CDR3: TGTGCCAGCAGTGAACAGGGAGGAATTTCGGAGACCCAGTACTTC. V is TRBV2 and J is TRBJ2-5, with D tentatively TRBD2 (6 bases). This CDR3 is 15 amino acids long. The germline V and J ends were trimmed by 2 bases and 5 bases, with 15 bases remaining between them. Germline CDR1 and CDR2: SNHLY and FYNNEI. The full variable domain, completed using reference TRBV2 and TRBJ2-5, is EPEVTQTPSHQVTQMGQEVILRCVPISNHLYFYWYRQILGQKVEFLVSFYNNEISEKSEIFDDQFSVERPDGSNFTLKIRSTKLEDSAMYFCASSEQGGISETQYFGPGTRLLVL.

This clone was recorded a few times. J is TRBJ2-4 and V is TRBV5-1, with TRBD1 matching 9 bases. The CDR3 has 14 amino acids. Losses at the gene ends were 4 bases for V and 7 bases for J; bases not matched to a gene: 6. The V gene's germline CDR1 is SGHRS and CDR2 YFSETQ. Here the CDR3 DNA reads TGCGCCAGCAGCCTGGGACAGGGAATCAACATTCAGTACTTC. It encodes CASSLGQGINIQYF.